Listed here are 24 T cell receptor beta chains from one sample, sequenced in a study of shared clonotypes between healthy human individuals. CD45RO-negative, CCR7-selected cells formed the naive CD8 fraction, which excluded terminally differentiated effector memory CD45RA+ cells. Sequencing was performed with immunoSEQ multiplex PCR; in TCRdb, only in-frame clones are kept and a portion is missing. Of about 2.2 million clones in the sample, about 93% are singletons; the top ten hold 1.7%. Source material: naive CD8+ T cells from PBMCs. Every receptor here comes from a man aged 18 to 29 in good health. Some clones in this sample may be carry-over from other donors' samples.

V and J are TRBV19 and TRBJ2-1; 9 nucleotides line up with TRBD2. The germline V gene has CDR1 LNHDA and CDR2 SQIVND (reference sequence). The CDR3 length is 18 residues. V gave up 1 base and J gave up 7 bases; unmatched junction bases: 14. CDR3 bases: TGTGCCAGTAGTATAGCAGGTGAGGCGGGAGGGCCGCGGAATGAGCAGTTCTTC. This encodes CASSIAGEAGGPRNEQFF.

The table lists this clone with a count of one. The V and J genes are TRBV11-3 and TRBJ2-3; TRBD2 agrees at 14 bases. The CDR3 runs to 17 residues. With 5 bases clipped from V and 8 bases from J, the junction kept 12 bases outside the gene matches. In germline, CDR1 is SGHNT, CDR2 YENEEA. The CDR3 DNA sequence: TGTGCCAGCAGCCCCCGAGGGACTAGCGGGAGCTTGGCTACGCAGTATTTT. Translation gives CASSPRGTSGSLATQYF.

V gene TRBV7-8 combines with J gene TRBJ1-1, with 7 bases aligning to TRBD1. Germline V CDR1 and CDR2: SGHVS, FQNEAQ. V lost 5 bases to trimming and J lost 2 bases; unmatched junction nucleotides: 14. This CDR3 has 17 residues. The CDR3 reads CASSPDPWTGGNTEAFF. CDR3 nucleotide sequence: TGTGCCAGCAGCCCCGATCCCTGGACAGGCGGAAACACTGAAGCTTTCTTT.

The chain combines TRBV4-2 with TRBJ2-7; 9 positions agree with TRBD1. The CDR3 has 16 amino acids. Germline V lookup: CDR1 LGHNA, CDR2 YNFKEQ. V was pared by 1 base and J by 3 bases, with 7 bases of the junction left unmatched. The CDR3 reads CASSQGTGVPFYEQYF. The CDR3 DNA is TGTGCCAGCAGCCAAGGGACAGGGGTTCCCTTCTACGAGCAGTACTTC.

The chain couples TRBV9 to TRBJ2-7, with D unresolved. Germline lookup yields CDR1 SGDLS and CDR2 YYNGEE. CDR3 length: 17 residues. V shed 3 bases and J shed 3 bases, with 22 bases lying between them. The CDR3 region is CASSGSQGSPFGYEQYF. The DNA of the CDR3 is TGTGCCAGCAGCGGAAGCCAAGGAAGCCCCTTCGGCTACGAGCAGTACTTC.

CDR3 residues: CASSPPDRNYGYTF. CDR3 DNA sequence: TGTGCCAGCAGCCCGCCGGACCGAAACTATGGCTACACCTTC. This chain joins TRBV7-9 and TRBJ1-2; D not resolved. This CDR3 contains 14 residues. Germline assignment: CDR1 SEHNR and CDR2 FQNEAQ (reference sequence). V was shortened by 5 bases and J by 2 bases, with 12 bases between the two germline ends.

In nucleotides, the CDR3 is TGTGCCATCAGTGAGCTTAACACCGGGGAGCTGTTTTTT. It is translated as CAISELNTGELFF. This chain connects TRBV10-3 to TRBJ2-2; D unresolved. From germline, CDR1 is ENHRY and CDR2 SYGVKD. The V end was cut by 2 bases, the J end by 2 bases, with 3 bases between. This CDR3 region has 13 residues.

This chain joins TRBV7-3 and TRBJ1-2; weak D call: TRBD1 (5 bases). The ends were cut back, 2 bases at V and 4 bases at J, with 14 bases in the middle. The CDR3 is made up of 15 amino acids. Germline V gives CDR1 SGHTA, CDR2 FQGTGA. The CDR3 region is CASSLGLGPTYGYTF. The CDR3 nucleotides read TGTGCCAGCAGCTTAGGCCTGGGACCGACCTATGGCTACACCTTC.

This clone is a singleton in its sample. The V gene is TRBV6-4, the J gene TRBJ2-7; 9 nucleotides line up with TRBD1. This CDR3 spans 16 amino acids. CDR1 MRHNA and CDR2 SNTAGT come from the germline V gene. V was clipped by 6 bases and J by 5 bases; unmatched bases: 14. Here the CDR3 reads CASSLHPGTGLDEQYF. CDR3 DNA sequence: TGTGCCAGCAGCCTCCACCCCGGGACAGGGCTCGACGAGCAGTACTTC.

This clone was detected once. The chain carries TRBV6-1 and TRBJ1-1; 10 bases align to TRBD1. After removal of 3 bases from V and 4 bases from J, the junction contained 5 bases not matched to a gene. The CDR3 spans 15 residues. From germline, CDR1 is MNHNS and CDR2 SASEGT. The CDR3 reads CASSEDGQGVTEAFF. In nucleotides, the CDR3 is TGTGCCAGCAGTGAGGATGGACAGGGGGTCACTGAAGCTTTCTTT.

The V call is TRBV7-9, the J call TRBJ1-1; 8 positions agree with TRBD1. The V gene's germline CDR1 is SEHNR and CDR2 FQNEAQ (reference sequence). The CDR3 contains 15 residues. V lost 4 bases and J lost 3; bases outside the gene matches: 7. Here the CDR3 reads CASSSDRQGYTEAFF. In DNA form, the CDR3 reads TGTGCCAGCAGCTCCGATCGACAGGGGTACACTGAAGCTTTCTTT. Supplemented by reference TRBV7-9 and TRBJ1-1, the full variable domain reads DTGVSQNPRHKITKRGQNVTFRCDPISEHNRLYWYRQTLGQGPEFLTYFQNEAQLEKSRLLSDRFSAERPKGSFSTLEIQRTEQGDSAMYLCASSSDRQGYTEAFFGQGTRLTVV.

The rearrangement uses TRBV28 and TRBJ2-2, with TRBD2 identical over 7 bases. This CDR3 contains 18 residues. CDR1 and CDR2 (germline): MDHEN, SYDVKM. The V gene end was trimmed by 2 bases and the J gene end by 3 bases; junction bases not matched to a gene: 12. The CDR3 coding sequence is TGTGCCAGCAGTTTAATCCGTGGGGCGGGAGTTTACACCGGGGAGCTGTTTTTT. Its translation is CASSLIRGAGVYTGELFF.

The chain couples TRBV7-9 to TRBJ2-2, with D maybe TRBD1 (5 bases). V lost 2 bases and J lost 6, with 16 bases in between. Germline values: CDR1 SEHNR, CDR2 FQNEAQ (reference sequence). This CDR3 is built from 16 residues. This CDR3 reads CASSLLPLRTPGELFF. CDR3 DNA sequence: TGTGCCAGCAGCTTACTCCCCCTCCGGACACCCGGGGAGCTGTTTTTT.

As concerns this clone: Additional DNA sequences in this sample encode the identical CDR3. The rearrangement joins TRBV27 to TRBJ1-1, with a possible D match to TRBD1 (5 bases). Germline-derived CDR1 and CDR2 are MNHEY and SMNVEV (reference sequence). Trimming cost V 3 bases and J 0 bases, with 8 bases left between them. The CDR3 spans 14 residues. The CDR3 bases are TGTGCCAGCAGTTTCCAGGGAGTGAACACTGAAGCTTTCTTT. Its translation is CASSFQGVNTEAFF.

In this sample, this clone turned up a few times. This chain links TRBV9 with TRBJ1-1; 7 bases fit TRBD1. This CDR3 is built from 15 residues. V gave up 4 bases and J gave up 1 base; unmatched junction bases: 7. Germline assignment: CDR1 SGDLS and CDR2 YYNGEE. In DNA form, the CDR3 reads TGTGCCAGCAGCACCCGGGACAGACCGAACACTGAAGCTTTCTTT. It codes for CASSTRDRPNTEAFF.

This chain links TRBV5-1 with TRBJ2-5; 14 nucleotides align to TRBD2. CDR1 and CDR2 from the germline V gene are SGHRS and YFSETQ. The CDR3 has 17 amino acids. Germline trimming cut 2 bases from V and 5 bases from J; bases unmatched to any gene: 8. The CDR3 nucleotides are TGCGCCAGCAGCTTCCCGGGACTAGCGGGAGAATTGGAGACCCAGTACTTC. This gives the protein CASSFPGLAGELETQYF.

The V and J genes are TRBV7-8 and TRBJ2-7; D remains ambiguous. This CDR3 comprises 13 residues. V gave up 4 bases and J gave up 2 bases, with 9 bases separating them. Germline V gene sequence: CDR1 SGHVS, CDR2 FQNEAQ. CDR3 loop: CASSSERPYEQYF. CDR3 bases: TGTGCCAGCAGCTCTGAACGGCCCTACGAGCAGTACTTC.

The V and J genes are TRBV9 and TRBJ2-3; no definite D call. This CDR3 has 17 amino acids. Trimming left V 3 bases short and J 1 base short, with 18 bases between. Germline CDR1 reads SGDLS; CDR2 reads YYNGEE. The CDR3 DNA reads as TGTGCCAGCAGCGGTTTAGTTGGACCTTCTCGCACAGATACGCAGTATTTT. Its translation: CASSGLVGPSRTDTQYF.

CDR3 DNA: TGTGCCACTCACCCCAGGGGCACTGAAGCTTTCTTT. Translating it yields CATHPRGTEAFF. The chain has TRBV27 and TRBJ1-1; possibly TRBD1 for D (6 bases). The V end was cut by 10 bases, the J end by 4 bases, with 13 bases between. Germline CDR1 MNHEY, CDR2 SMNVEV (reference sequence). The CDR3 consists of 12 residues.

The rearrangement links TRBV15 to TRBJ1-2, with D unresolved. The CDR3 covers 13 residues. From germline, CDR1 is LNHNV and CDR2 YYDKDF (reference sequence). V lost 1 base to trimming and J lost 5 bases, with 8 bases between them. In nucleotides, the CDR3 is TGTGCCACCAGCAGAGCTCGGAGTTATGGCTACACCTTC. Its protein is CATSRARSYGYTF.

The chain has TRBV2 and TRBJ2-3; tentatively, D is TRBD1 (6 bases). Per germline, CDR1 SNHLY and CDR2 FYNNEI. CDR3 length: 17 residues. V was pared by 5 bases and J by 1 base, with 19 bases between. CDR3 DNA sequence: TGTGCCAGCAGTAGGGGGATGGAGGTCACGGGCACAGATACGCAGTATTTT. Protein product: CASSRGMEVTGTDTQYF.

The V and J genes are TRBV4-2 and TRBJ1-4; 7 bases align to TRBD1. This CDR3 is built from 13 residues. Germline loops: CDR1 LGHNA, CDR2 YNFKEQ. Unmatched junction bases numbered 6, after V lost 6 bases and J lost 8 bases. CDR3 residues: CASRPTGEEKLFF. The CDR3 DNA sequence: TGTGCCAGCAGGCCCACAGGGGAAGAAAAACTGTTTTTT.

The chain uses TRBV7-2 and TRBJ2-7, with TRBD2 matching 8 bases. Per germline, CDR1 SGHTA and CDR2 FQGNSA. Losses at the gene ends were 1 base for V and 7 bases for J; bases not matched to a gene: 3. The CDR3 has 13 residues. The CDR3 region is CASSLVQRGEQYF. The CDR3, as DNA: TGTGCCAGCAGCTTAGTTCAGCGGGGGGAGCAGTACTTC.

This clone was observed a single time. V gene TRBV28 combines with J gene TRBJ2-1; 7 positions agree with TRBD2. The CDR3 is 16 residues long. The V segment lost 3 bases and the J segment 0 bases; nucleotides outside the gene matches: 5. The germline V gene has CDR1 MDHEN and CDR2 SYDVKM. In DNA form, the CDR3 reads TGTGCCAGCAGTTTCACTGTAGCGGGCTCCTACAATGAGCAGTTCTTC. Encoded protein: CASSFTVAGSYNEQFF.